This T cell receptor beta chain was profiled in a study of cytomegalovirus exposure and HLA in healthy donors. Germline loops: CDR1 SGHDN, CDR2 FVKESK. This CDR3 comprises 14 residues. V gave up 7 bases and J gave up 0 bases; unmatched junction bases: 5. PCR employed 60 Vbeta and 13 Jbeta primers. This table comes from immunoSEQ multiplex PCR, and its TCRdb copy is limited to in-frame clones, with some not included. This sample has roughly 200,000 clones, with 65% to 90% found just once. The sequence was obtained from a woman aged 45 to 65 in good health and CMV-seronegative. The chain uses TRBV14 and TRBJ1-1; 7 positions agree with TRBD1. Sample: PBMCs. The CDR3 loop is CASNLQGLNTEAFF. CDR3 DNA: TGTGCCAGCAACCTACAGGGGCTGAACACTGAAGCTTTCTTT.